The subject of this entry is one T cell receptor (beta chain). This entry belongs to a study of cytomegalovirus exposure and HLA in healthy donors. Sequenced by immunoSEQ multiplex PCR; TCRdb stores in-frame clones only, minus some. The table has 55,000 to 70,000 clones, 90% to 95% seen once; the top ten hold roughly 2.3%. V lost 1 base and J 9 bases, leaving 17 bases between the germline ends. The CDR3 extends over 15 amino acids. Germline CDR1 is SGHRS and CDR2 is YFSETQ. What was sequenced was PBMCs. The rearrangement uses TRBV5-1 and TRBJ2-1; D possibly corresponds to TRBD1 (7 bases). This TCR was sampled from a woman aged 25 to 39 in good health and CMV-seronegative. In nucleotides, the CDR3 is TGCGCCAGCAGCTTGACGGGGGCAGGGGGAGGTGAGCAGTTCTTC. Its protein is CASSLTGAGGGEQFF.